The 30 T cell receptor beta chains below all came from one sample that was sequenced in a study of T cell responses to AZD1222 COVID-19 vaccine. Produced via immunoSEQ multiplex PCR; TCRdb's table is partial and in-frame only. The sample shows about 120,000 clones, about 90% of them seen only once. The sequenced sample was peripheral blood, obtained on day 0 of AZD1222 vaccination. Source of these receptors: an adult in good health.

The chain is built from TRBV30 and TRBJ1-6; the D is unclear. V was shortened by 8 bases and J by 0 bases, with 17 bases between the two germline ends. Germline CDR1 is GTSNPN and CDR2 is SVGIG (reference sequence). The CDR3 is 16 amino acids. The CDR3, as DNA: TGTGCCGGGCGTCGGGCATTGAGCTCCTATAATTCACCCCTCCACTTT. It translates to CAGRRALSSYNSPLHF.

The J gene is TRBJ1-3, the V gene TRBV19, with D uncertain. Germline V gene data show CDR1 as LNHDA and CDR2 as SQIVND (reference sequence). Trimming cost V 3 bases and J 0 bases, with 6 bases left between them. The CDR3 length is 14 residues. The CDR3 here is CASSMVLSGNTIYF. CDR3 coding DNA: TGTGCCAGTAGTATGGTCCTCTCTGGAAACACCATATATTTT.

V is TRBV19 and J is TRBJ1-2; no firm D call. Trimming pared 9 bases from V and 1 base from J, leaving 15 bases between. Germline V gives CDR1 LNHDA, CDR2 SQIVND (reference sequence). This CDR3 comprises 14 residues. CDR3 in amino acids: CASRQLPLNYGYTF. CDR3 DNA: TGTGCCAGCCGTCAACTCCCACTTAACTATGGCTACACCTTC.

This clone has a handful of counts. V usage is TRBV5-5 and J usage is TRBJ1-1; D is unclear. This CDR3 comprises 15 residues. Germline V gives CDR1 SGHKS, CDR2 YYEKEE (reference sequence). The ends were cut back, 2 bases at V and 1 base at J, with 12 bases in the middle. CDR3 sequence reads: CASSFNTVGNTEAFF. In nucleotides, the CDR3 is TGTGCCAGCAGCTTTAATACGGTCGGGAACACTGAAGCTTTCTTT.

V gene TRBV7-9 combines with J gene TRBJ2-6; D may be TRBD1 (5 bases). The germline V gene has CDR1 SEHNR and CDR2 FQNEAQ (reference sequence). V dropped 3 bases and J dropped 0 bases, with 15 bases sitting between them. The CDR3 loop spans 18 amino acids. CDR3 in DNA: TGTGCCAGCAGCTTGACAGAGCCCAGATACTCTGGGGCCAACGTCCTGACTTTC. This translates into CASSLTEPRYSGANVLTF.

As regards this clone: This sample includes further DNA sequences coding for the same CDR3. This chain joins TRBV5-1 and TRBJ2-3, with D possibly matching TRBD2 (6 bases). The CDR3 is 15 residues long. Germline CDR1 SGHRS, CDR2 YFSETQ. Trimming took 5 bases from V and 1 from J, leaving 14 bases between them. CDR3 DNA: TGCGCCAGCAGTCAAACGGGGGTTGGCACAGATACGCAGTATTTT. Residues: CASSQTGVGTDTQYF.

CDR3 amino acids: CASSISNAYGYTF. CDR3 in DNA: TGTGCCAGTAGTATATCCAACGCCTATGGCTACACCTTC. This sequence joins TRBV19 and TRBJ1-2, with D unresolved. Germline CDR1 LNHDA, CDR2 SQIVND (reference sequence). This CDR3 has 13 residues. V lost 2 bases to trimming and J lost 4 bases, with 8 bases between them.

This chain connects TRBV4-1 to TRBJ2-5, with D possibly being TRBD2 (5 bases). The CDR3 runs to 14 residues. Germline V lookup: CDR1 MGHRA, CDR2 YSYEKL. The V end was cut by 1 base, the J end by 2 bases, with 8 bases between. The CDR3 bases are TGCGCCAGCAGCCAAGCGGCGGGTCAAGAGACCCAGTACTTC. It codes for CASSQAAGQETQYF.

This clone was recorded only once. The chain couples TRBV19 to TRBJ1-2, with TRBD1 matching 7 bases. The trim removed 9 bases at V and 5 bases at J, leaving 12 bases unmatched. Germline CDR1 reads LNHDA; CDR2 reads SQIVND (reference sequence). This CDR3 has 14 amino acids. This CDR3 is CASRIQDRQYGYTF. The DNA of the CDR3 is TGTGCCAGCCGGATCCAGGACAGGCAATATGGCTACACCTTC.

V gene TRBV30 combines with J gene TRBJ1-2, with unresolved D. Germline values: CDR1 GTSNPN, CDR2 SVGIG (reference sequence). The CDR3 is 14 residues long. V was clipped by 0 bases and J by 5 bases, with 13 bases between them. The CDR3 nucleotides read TGTGCCTGGAGTGTACTGGGCAGTAAATATGGCTACACCTTC. Translating gives CAWSVLGSKYGYTF.

CDR3 loop: CAWSQALTEDTEAFF. CDR3 nucleotides: TGTGCCTGGAGTCAAGCCCTGACAGAAGACACTGAAGCTTTCTTT. The rearrangement joins TRBV30 to TRBJ1-1; tentatively, D is TRBD1 (5 bases). There are 15 residues in the CDR3. Germline V lookup: CDR1 GTSNPN, CDR2 SVGIG (reference sequence). Trimming removed 2 bases at V and 3 bases at J, with 16 bases between.

This chain uses TRBV2 with TRBJ2-7; tentative D call: TRBD1 (6 bases). This CDR3 is 14 amino acids long. The germline CDR1 and CDR2 sequences are SNHLY and FYNNEI. Trimming left V 9 bases short and J 1 base short, with 16 bases between. This CDR3 is CASEFGGESYEQYF. For the CDR3, the DNA is TGTGCCAGTGAGTTTGGGGGCGAATCCTACGAGCAGTACTTC. The variable domain in full, completed from reference TRBV2 and TRBJ2-7, reads EPEVTQTPSHQVTQMGQEVILRCVPISNHLYFYWYRQILGQKVEFLVSFYNNEISEKSEIFDDQFSVERPDGSNFTLKIRSTKLEDSAMYFCASEFGGESYEQYFGPGTRLTVT.

The chain uses TRBV5-6 and TRBJ2-7, with 8 bases identical to TRBD1. The germline CDR1 and CDR2 sequences are SGHDT and YYEEEE. This CDR3 spans 14 amino acids. J was trimmed by 2 bases and V by 4 bases; bases with no gene match: 5. The DNA of the CDR3 is TGTGCCAGCAGCGAACAGGGGGATCCCTACGAGCAGTACTTC. This encodes CASSEQGDPYEQYF.

The chain employs TRBV9 and TRBJ2-7, with TRBD1 identical over 7 bases. CDR1 SGDLS and CDR2 YYNGEE come from the germline V gene. V dropped 0 bases and J dropped 3; count of bases not matched to a gene: 6. The CDR3 totals 15 residues. The CDR3 reads CASSVDGQENYEQYF. CDR3 sequence (DNA): TGTGCCAGCAGCGTAGATGGACAGGAAAACTACGAGCAGTACTTC.

The J gene is TRBJ2-2, the V gene TRBV5-1, with D unresolved. This CDR3 spans 11 amino acids. The V gene lost 7 bases and the J gene lost 3 bases, with 4 bases spanning the gap. Germline CDR1 is SGHRS and CDR2 is YFSETQ. The CDR3 reads CASQDTGELFF. CDR3 DNA: TGCGCCAGCCAGGACACCGGGGAGCTGTTTTTT.

This clone was seen just once. This sequence joins TRBV27 and TRBJ2-1; 16 bases agree with TRBD2. Trimming cost V 3 bases and J 4 bases; bases outside gene matches: 6. Germline V gene sequence: CDR1 MNHEY, CDR2 SMNVEV (reference sequence). This CDR3 spans 18 amino acids. The CDR3 protein is CASSLGLAGGNLYNEQFF. DNA for the CDR3: TGTGCCAGCAGTTTGGGACTAGCGGGAGGGAATTTATACAATGAGCAGTTCTTC.

The chain uses TRBV10-3 and TRBJ2-3, with 16 bases matching TRBD2. Germline CDR1 ENHRY, CDR2 SYGVKD. Losses at the gene ends were 4 bases for V and 5 bases for J; bases not matched to a gene: 6. The CDR3 extends over 17 amino acids. CDR3 bases: TGTGCCATCAGTGTGGGGACTAGCGGGGGGGAGAAAGATACGCAGTATTTT. Translating it yields CAISVGTSGGEKDTQYF.

This chain links TRBV7-2 with TRBJ1-6, with 8 positions matching TRBD1. This CDR3 has 16 residues. Germline loops: CDR1 SGHTA, CDR2 FQGNSA. J gave up 7 bases and V 0 bases, and 5 bases lay outside the gene matches. The CDR3 is CASSLAGDRGNSPLHF. The CDR3, as DNA: TGTGCCAGCAGCTTAGCAGGCGACAGGGGAAATTCACCCCTCCACTTT.

The chain is built from TRBV19 and TRBJ2-5; the D is unclear. Looked up from germline, CDR1 is LNHDA and CDR2 is SQIVND (reference sequence). The V gene lost 6 bases and the J gene lost 2 bases, with 13 bases spanning the gap. CDR3 size: 14 residues. CDR3 nucleotide sequence: TGTGCCAGTAGCCCCCGGGCTTTACAAGAGACCCAGTACTTC. Translating it yields CASSPRALQETQYF.

CDR3 sequence reads: CASSLAGETQYF. CDR3 nucleotide sequence: TGTGCCAGCAGCTTAGCGGGGGAGACCCAGTACTTC. The V gene is TRBV13, the J gene TRBJ2-5, with D maybe TRBD2 (5 bases). The CDR3 has 12 amino acids. In germline, CDR1 is PRHDT, CDR2 FYEKMQ (reference sequence). V lost 1 base and J lost 5, with 5 bases in between.

CDR3 DNA: TGTGCCACCCGACTAGCGGGAGGGCCGGATACGCAGTATTTT. It codes for CATRLAGGPDTQYF. This sequence joins TRBV6-5 and TRBJ2-3; TRBD2 matches at 14 bases. Trimming took 10 bases from V and 6 from J; bases not matched to a gene: 6. The CDR3 sequence is 14 residues long. Germline V gene sequence: CDR1 MNHEY, CDR2 SVGAGI.

The chain carries TRBV18 and TRBJ2-2; D may be TRBD1 (6 bases). The V gene's germline CDR1 is KGHSH and CDR2 LQKENI. V gave up 1 base and J gave up 6 bases, with 6 bases separating them. The CDR3 runs 13 residues. The chain's CDR3 is CASSPQGAGELFF. CDR3 coding DNA: TGTGCCAGCTCACCACAGGGGGCCGGGGAGCTGTTTTTT. The variable domain in full, completed from reference TRBV18 and TRBJ2-2, reads NAGVMQNPRHLVRRRGQEARLRCSPMKGHSHVYWYRQLPEEGLKFMVYLQKENIIDESGMPKERFSAEFPKEGPSILRIQQVVRGDSAAYFCASSPQGAGELFFGEGSRLTVL.

The chain uses TRBV3-1 (or the pseudogene TRBV3-2) and TRBJ1-2, with TRBD1 matching over 7 bases. The junction had 7 bases not matched to a gene; V was cut back by 4 bases and J by 5 bases. The germline V gene has CDR1 LGHDT and CDR2 YNNKEL (reference sequence). CDR3 length: 14 amino acids. CDR3 region: CASSRGPTGYGYTF. The CDR3 DNA reads TGTGCCAGCAGCCGGGGGCCGACAGGGTATGGCTACACCTTC.

The J gene is TRBJ1-4, the V gene TRBV7-2; 8 bases align to TRBD1. The CDR3 has 15 amino acids. V dropped 0 bases and J dropped 8; count of bases not matched to a gene: 5. Germline V gives CDR1 SGHTA, CDR2 FQGNSA. CDR3 protein: CASSLAPRGPEKLFF. CDR3 nucleotide sequence: TGTGCCAGCAGCTTAGCCCCCAGGGGGCCGGAAAAACTGTTTTTT.

This CDR3 is CASSLLGGNTGELFF. The CDR3 nucleotides read TGTGCCAGCAGTTTATTAGGGGGAAACACCGGGGAGCTGTTTTTT. The chain employs TRBV27 and TRBJ2-2; perhaps TRBD1 as D (6 bases). V was pared by 1 base and J by 2 bases, with 8 bases between. This CDR3 region has 15 residues. The germline V gene has CDR1 MNHEY and CDR2 SMNVEV (reference sequence).

The chain couples TRBV27 to TRBJ1-5, with D unresolved. Germline lookup yields CDR1 MNHEY and CDR2 SMNVEV (reference sequence). The CDR3 is 15 residues long. Trimming shortened V by 0 bases and J by 3 bases, and 9 bases separated the two germline ends. DNA of the CDR3: TGTGCCAGCAGTTTATCGGCCGGGTTCAATCAGCCCCAGCATTTT. Its protein product is CASSLSAGFNQPQHF.

The V call is TRBV7-3, the J call TRBJ1-2; D not resolved. The CDR3 covers 12 residues. Germline CDR1 SGHTA, CDR2 FQGTGA. Trimming stripped 6 bases from V and 4 bases from J, with 9 bases between. This CDR3 reads CASRGEGYGYTF. DNA of the CDR3: TGTGCCAGCAGGGGTGAGGGCTATGGCTACACCTTC.

The rearrangement links TRBV21-1 to TRBJ1-1. TRBV21-1 is termed a pseudogene. CDR3 size: 16 residues. The CDR3: CASATPTGPMNTEAFF. The CDR3 DNA sequence: TGTGCCAGCGCGACCCCCACGGGCCCAATGAACACTGAAGCTTTCTTT.

The chain is built from TRBV2 and TRBJ1-2; no clear D gene. Trimming took off 3 bases at V and 7 bases at J, with 12 bases between the two ends. The CDR3 runs 13 residues. Germline lookup yields CDR1 SNHLY and CDR2 FYNNEI. The CDR3 region is CASSEGFTSGYTF. CDR3 in DNA: TGTGCCAGCAGTGAGGGCTTTACTTCTGGCTACACCTTC.

This rearrangement joins TRBV3-1 (or the pseudogene TRBV3-2) to TRBJ2-2, with D unresolved. V lost 0 bases and J 0 bases, leaving 5 bases between the germline ends. CDR1 is LGHDT and CDR2 is YNNKEL in the germline V gene (reference sequence). This CDR3 comprises 15 residues. Here the CDR3 DNA reads TGTGCCAGCAGCCAAGATTGGCCGAACACCGGGGAGCTGTTTTTT. Translating gives CASSQDWPNTGELFF.